This TCR beta chain was captured in a study of technical replicates of blood from a few donors. Profiling relied on immunoSEQ multiplex PCR, and the TCRdb table lists in-frame clones only, not all of them. There are 67,000 or so clones in the sample; roughly 92% occur only once, and approximately 0.37% lies in the top ten. This receptor was taken from a human donor in good health. Source material: T cells isolated from PBMCs.

DNA for the CDR3: TGCGCCAGCAGCCAATCGGTAGTCTTCTTCAACGAGCAGTACTTC. This sequence encodes CASSQSVVFFNEQYF. The chain carries TRBV4-1 and TRBJ2-7; D not resolved. This CDR3 is built from 15 residues. Per germline, CDR1 MGHRA and CDR2 YSYEKL. The germline V and J ends were trimmed by 2 bases and 5 bases, with 16 bases remaining between them.